This TCR beta chain comes out of a study of shared clonotypes between healthy human individuals. Study context: A donor's plate count was three for CD4 naive and three for CD4 memory; CD8 naive had two and CD8 memory one.

For this clone: Antigen unknown.

Sequenced by immunoSEQ multiplex PCR; TCRdb stores in-frame clones only, minus some. The sample contains over 2 million clones, less than 95% of which appear only once. The length of the CDR3 is 14 residues. CDR1 is MDHEN and CDR2 is SYDVKM in the germline V gene. Trimming took 7 bases from V and 0 from J, leaving 13 bases between them. The study's findings and limits: The study found lower generation probabilities in non-shared clonotypes than in those shared by all four donors.

Only Caucasian adults living in Nashville, Tennessee served as donors. The V and J genes are TRBV28 and TRBJ2-7; perhaps TRBD1 as D (5 bases). This receptor was taken from a man between 18 and 35 years old in good health. Some clones in this sample may be carry-over from other donors' samples. Sequencing input: naive CD4+ T cells from PBMCs. Subset noted: CD45RA+ positively selected. For the CDR3, the DNA is TGTGCCAGCACTCAGGGCAGGAACTCCTACGAGCAGTACTTC. Its translation is CASTQGRNSYEQYF.